A selection of T cell receptor beta chains follows, all from one sample in a study of PD-1 blockade in mismatch repair-deficient tumors. The table came from immunoSEQ multiplex PCR; TCRdb's copy has only in-frame clones and leaves some out. The repertoire holds over 60,000 clones, with about nine tenths as singletons. The material was peripheral blood, obtained 52 weeks after starting pembrolizumab. These receptors were taken from an adult with mismatch repair-deficient cancer. Both conserved end residues are part of each CDR3. Fields, in order: J gene, D gene, V gene, CDR3 DNA, CDR3 protein. A D gene is named only where the DNA matches it firmly.

>TRBJ2-7|TRBD1|TRBV7-9
TGTGCCAGCAGCCCCCGGGACAGTTATTCTTACGAGCAGTACTTC
CASSPRDSYSYEQYF
>TRBJ2-7|NA|TRBV10-3
TGTGCCATCAGTGAGTCGGCACAACCCTACGAGCAGTACTTC
CAISESAQPYEQYF
>TRBJ1-3|NA|TRBV7-2
TGTGCCAGCAGCCCTCGGATAGGAAACACCATATATTTT
CASSPRIGNTIYF
>TRBJ2-3|TRBD1|TRBV10-1
TGCGCCAGCAGTGATATGGACAGAGGGGGCCCCACAGATACGCAGTATTTT
CASSDMDRGGPTDTQYF
>TRBJ1-1|NA|TRBV28
TGTGCCAGCAGTTTGACAGCGGGGGGCACTGAAGCTTTCTTT
CASSLTAGGTEAFF
>TRBJ2-1|TRBD2|TRBV27
TGTGCCAGCAGTTCTAGCGGGAGGCCCAATGAGCAGTTCTTC
CASSSSGRPNEQFF
>TRBJ2-5|NA|TRBV19
TGTGCCAGTAGTATAGGGGCCAGGGTAGTGGAGACCCAGTACTTC
CASSIGARVVETQYF
>TRBJ2-7|TRBD2|TRBV11-2
TGTGCCAGCAGCTTGCCCGGGGGGAGCTCCTACGAGCAGTACTTC
CASSLPGGSSYEQYF
>TRBJ2-3|TRBD2|TRBV7-9
TGTGCCAGCAGCCCCTGGGTGACTAGCGGGAGATTCACAGATACGCAGTATTTT
CASSPWVTSGRFTDTQYF
>TRBJ1-2|NA|TRBV25-1
TGTGCCAGCAGTGAATATATCACCCCAGGGGAGGGCTACACCTTC
CASSEYITPGEGYTF
>TRBJ2-1|NA|TRBV5-1
TGCGCCAGCAGGAGGGCAGGAAGCTCCTACAATGAGCAGTTCTTC
CASRRAGSSYNEQFF
>TRBJ2-3|NA|TRBV5-1
TGCGCCAGCAGCTTGGGACTGAGCACAGATACGCAGTATTTT
CASSLGLSTDTQYF
>TRBJ2-5|TRBD1|TRBV13
TGTGCCAGCAGTTCTGACAGGGGACGGACCCAGTACTTC
CASSSDRGRTQYF
>TRBJ1-2|NA|TRBV2
TGTGCCAGCAGACAGAATACCGGGACAAACTATGGCTACACCTTC
CASRQNTGTNYGYTF
>TRBJ1-5|NA|TRBV7-9
TGTGCCAGCAGCTTAGATCATCAGCCCCAGCATTTT
CASSLDHQPQHF
>TRBJ2-7|NA|TRBV11-3
TGTGCCAGCAGCAACCGGGGAACTTACGAGCAGTACTTC
CASSNRGTYEQYF
>TRBJ2-1|TRBD2|TRBV28
TGTGCCAGCAGTTTACAGCCTAGCGGGAGGATCCTCTCCTACAATGAGCAGTTCTTC
CASSLQPSGRILSYNEQFF
>TRBJ1-4|NA|TRBV19
TGTGCCAGTAGTTCAATGGTCAGCGCAACTAATGAAAAACTGTTTTTT
CASSSMVSATNEKLFF
>TRBJ2-3|NA|TRBV27
TGTGCCAGCACCCAGTATCGCACAGATACGCAGTATTTT
CASTQYRTDTQYF
>TRBJ1-5|NA|TRBV27
TGTGCCAGCAGTTTATACTCGGGGGCGGACAATCAGCCCCAGCATTTT
CASSLYSGADNQPQHF
>TRBJ2-5|TRBD2|TRBV28
TGTGCCAGCAGGGAAACTACGCCGGGACTAGTTTTTGAGACCCAGTACTTC
CASRETTPGLVFETQYF
>TRBJ1-1|NA|TRBV7-9
TGTGCCAGCAGCTTAGGTATCTCGGCGGGGTTCCGGGACACTGAAGCTTTCTTT
CASSLGISAGFRDTEAFF
>TRBJ1-1|TRBD1|TRBV6-5
TGTGCCAGCAGTTATTTGAGACAGGGCACTGAAGCTTTCTTT
CASSYLRQGTEAFF
>TRBJ2-1|NA|TRBV20-1
TGCAGTGCTGGGCTTGTTGGGCAGTTCTTC
CSAGLVGQFF
>TRBJ2-7|NA|TRBV7-9
TGTGCCAGCAGCTTATCCGACATGGGGCCCTACGAGCAGTACTTC
CASSLSDMGPYEQYF
>TRBJ2-1|TRBD2|TRBV5-1
TGCGCCAGCAGCCCAAAGACTAGCCGCTACAATGAGCAGTTCTTC
CASSPKTSRYNEQFF
>TRBJ1-2|NA|TRBV27
TGTGCCAGCAGTTCTATCGCTAACTATGGCTACACCTTC
CASSSIANYGYTF
>TRBJ2-1|TRBD1|TRBV29-1
TGCAGCGTCAACCGGGACAGACAATACAATGAGCAGTTCTTC
CSVNRDRQYNEQFF
>TRBJ2-7|NA|TRBV15
TGTGCCACCAGCAGTACTGACAGGTCTTACGAGCAGTACTTC
CATSSTDRSYEQYF
>TRBJ2-7|NA|TRBV4-1
TGTGCCAGCAGCGTCGGAGGCGAGCAGTACTTC
CASSVGGEQYF
>TRBJ2-2|NA|TRBV27
TGTGCCAGCAGTTGGAAGGGGTCCGGGGAGCTGTTTTTT
CASSWKGSGELFF
>TRBJ2-3|NA|TRBV2
TGTGCCAGCAGTGAAGCGCGCGCAGGGTGGACAGATACGCAGTATTTT
CASSEARAGWTDTQYF
>TRBJ2-7|NA|TRBV6-5
TGTGCCAGCACCCGGGACGGGACCTACGAGCAGTACTTC
CASTRDGTYEQYF
>TRBJ2-2|NA|TRBV6-1
TGTGCCAGCAGTATGGGGGAGACCGGGGAGCTGTTTTTT
CASSMGETGELFF